The TCR beta chain described here comes from a study of T cell responses to AZD1222 COVID-19 vaccine. Whole-study findings and limits: Spike regions recognized by vaccine-associated CD4 TCRs spanned the protein, led by 160-218 and 743-854.

On this clone: Its antigen is unknown.

Germline V CDR1 and CDR2: SGHNT, YYREEE (reference sequence). Trimming left V 0 bases short and J 1 base short, with 15 bases between. The CDR3 has 17 amino acids. Data came from immunoSEQ multiplex PCR; TCRdb stores just in-frame clones and leaves some out. The sample yields 170,000 or so clones, 90% to 95% seen once. Specimen: peripheral blood, collected 28 days after the second dose of the MenACWY control vaccine. This TCR was sampled from an adult who received the MenACWY meningococcal vaccine as a control. The rearrangement uses TRBV5-4 and TRBJ2-3, with D hard to call. The CDR3 sequence: CASSLGAVGKGTDTQYF. As DNA, the CDR3 is TGTGCCAGCAGCTTGGGGGCGGTGGGAAAAGGCACAGATACGCAGTATTTT. Full variable domain (missing parts from reference TRBV5-4 and TRBJ2-3): ETGVTQSPTHLIKTRGQQVTLRCSSQSGHNTVSWYQQALGQGPQFIFQYYREEENGRGNFPPRFSGLQFPNYSSELNVNALELDDSALYLCASSLGAVGKGTDTQYFGPGTRLTVL.